One sample yielded the 26 T cell receptor beta chains listed below, sequenced in a study of blood T cell repertoires in COVID-19. The assay was immunoSEQ multiplex PCR, and TCRdb's table has in-frame clones only and misses some. Among tens of thousands of clones listed, 75% to 80% were seen once. The sample consisted of peripheral blood. Source of these receptors: a woman in her sixties or seventies with acute or convalescent COVID-19.

V usage is TRBV5-4 and J usage is TRBJ2-1; possible D gene TRBD2, 6 bases. The ends were cut back, 2 bases at V and 0 bases at J, with 6 bases in the middle. The CDR3 has 14 residues. The germline V gene encodes CDR1 SGHNT and CDR2 YYREEE (reference sequence). For the CDR3, the DNA is TGTGCCAGCAGCTTCGGGGGCTCCTACAATGAGCAGTTCTTC. It specifies CASSFGGSYNEQFF.

The genes are TRBV7-9 and TRBJ2-7; D is uncertain. This CDR3 is 13 amino acids long. The V gene's germline CDR1 is SEHNR and CDR2 FQNEAQ (reference sequence). V was shortened by 5 bases and J by 3 bases, with 11 bases between the two germline ends. For the CDR3, the DNA is TGTGCCAGCAGCCGCCCCGCGGTCTACGAGCAGTACTTC. Protein: CASSRPAVYEQYF.

V and J are TRBV7-3 and TRBJ2-2; TRBD1 matches 8 bases. CDR1 SGHTA and CDR2 FQGTGA come from the germline V gene. The CDR3 is 14 residues long. Germline trimming cut 2 bases from V and 7 bases from J; bases unmatched to any gene: 3. In DNA form, the CDR3 reads TGTGCCAGCAGCTTACAGGGGGCGAACGGGGAGCTGTTTTTT. It encodes CASSLQGANGELFF.

The chain uses TRBV6-7 and TRBJ2-1, with TRBD2 matching 7 bases. Being an ORF, TRBV6-7 has a function that is uncertain. V was clipped by 5 bases and J by 0 bases; unmatched bases: 1. The CDR3 is 14 amino acids. This CDR3 reads CASSGGGSYNEQFF. DNA for the CDR3: TGTGCCAGCAGTGGGGGGGGCTCCTACAATGAGCAGTTCTTC.

The chain couples TRBV5-1 to TRBJ1-4; TRBD1 agrees at 7 bases. The CDR3 contains 14 residues. Germline V gene data show CDR1 as SGHRS and CDR2 as YFSETQ. The V segment lost 1 base and the J segment 7 bases; nucleotides outside the gene matches: 4. Here the CDR3 DNA reads TGCGCCAGCAGCTTGAACAGGGGCCGTGAAAAACTGTTTTTT. The encoded protein is CASSLNRGREKLFF.

This clone was observed a single time. The chain carries TRBV19 and TRBJ2-3; TRBD1 aligns across 8 bases. Trimming took 5 bases from V and 3 from J; bases not matched to a gene: 7. The CDR3 contains 15 residues. Germline V gene lookup returns CDR1 LNHDA and CDR2 SQIVND (reference sequence). DNA of the CDR3: TGTGCCAGTAGTTCCCTGACAGGGGTGACAGATACGCAGTATTTT. It specifies CASSSLTGVTDTQYF.

This chain connects TRBV7-2 to TRBJ2-7; 8 positions match TRBD1. J gave up 3 bases and V 6 bases, and 7 bases lay outside the gene matches. The CDR3 loop spans 14 amino acids. CDR1 and CDR2 from the germline V gene are SGHTA and FQGNSA. The CDR3 DNA reads TGTGCCAGCAGAAACAGGGGGACTTTCTACGAGCAGTACTTC. Protein: CASRNRGTFYEQYF.

The chain combines TRBV18 with TRBJ1-6, with a possible D match to TRBD1 (5 bases). The CDR3 spans 16 residues. Trimming pared 1 base from V and 7 bases from J, leaving 14 bases between. The germline V gene has CDR1 KGHSH and CDR2 LQKENI. The CDR3 loop reads CASSPLLKGANSPLHF. The DNA of the CDR3 is TGTGCCAGCTCACCACTTTTAAAAGGGGCCAATTCACCCCTCCACTTT.

This chain connects TRBV6-2 or TRBV6-3 to TRBJ1-5, with D possibly being TRBD1 (5 bases). The CDR3 runs to 16 residues. The V end was cut by 4 bases, the J end by 2 bases, with 15 bases between. Germline CDR1 is MNHEY and CDR2 is SVGEGT. CDR3 sequence (DNA): TGTGCCAGCAGTTCAGACAGCTGGCGAGGCAATCAGCCCCAGCATTTT. Translation gives CASSSDSWRGNQPQHF.

V gene TRBV2 combines with J gene TRBJ2-1, with 7 bases lining up with TRBD2. The CDR3 contains 14 residues. The J segment lost 2 bases and the V segment lost 5 bases, leaving 3 bases of the junction unmatched. The germline V gene has CDR1 SNHLY and CDR2 FYNNEI. The CDR3 DNA reads as TGTGCCAGCAGTAGCGGGACCCCCTACAATGAGCAGTTCTTC. Its translation: CASSSGTPYNEQFF.

The rearrangement joins TRBV19 to TRBJ1-3, with a possible D match to TRBD1 (6 bases). This CDR3 is built from 15 residues. The V end was cut by 1 base, the J end by 0 bases, with 7 bases between. CDR1 LNHDA and CDR2 SQIVND come from the germline V gene (reference sequence). The CDR3 nucleotides are TGTGCCAGTAGTATAGGGGGGCCCTCTGGAAACACCATATATTTT. Its protein is CASSIGGPSGNTIYF.

This clone was observed once. The chain uses TRBV4-1 and TRBJ2-7; tentative D call: TRBD1 (5 bases). The CDR3 loop spans 15 amino acids. Trimming took off 4 bases at V and 1 base at J, with 14 bases between the two ends. Germline values: CDR1 MGHRA, CDR2 YSYEKL. This CDR3 is CASSLPQGSSYEQYF. In DNA form, the CDR3 reads TGCGCCAGCAGCCTGCCGCAGGGCTCTTCCTACGAGCAGTACTTC.

There are a few counts of this clone. V is TRBV14 and J is TRBJ1-6; 10 nucleotides align to TRBD1. V lost 5 bases to trimming and J lost 7 bases; unmatched junction nucleotides: 5. This CDR3 is 15 amino acids long. Germline V CDR1 and CDR2: SGHDN, FVKESK. CDR3 loop: CASSKTGGTNSPLHF. CDR3 sequence (DNA): TGTGCCAGCAGCAAGACAGGGGGCACAAATTCACCCCTCCACTTT.

In its sample, this clone was seen a few times. The chain uses TRBV25-1 and TRBJ2-2, with 10 nucleotides matching TRBD1. This CDR3 has 16 amino acids. V was clipped by 4 bases and J by 1 base; unmatched bases: 3. In germline, CDR1 is MGHDK, CDR2 SYGVNS. The chain's CDR3 is CASSARTGGNTGELFF. The CDR3 DNA sequence: TGTGCCAGCAGTGCTAGGACAGGGGGGAACACCGGGGAGCTGTTTTTT.

The chain combines TRBV5-1 with TRBJ1-1, with TRBD1 identical over 10 bases. Trimming at V came to 7 bases and at J to 10 bases, leaving 4 bases not matched to a gene. Germline V CDR1 and CDR2: SGHRS, YFSETQ. This CDR3 comprises 11 residues. The CDR3 is CASGTGVSAFF. DNA of the CDR3: TGCGCCAGCGGGACAGGGGTTTCAGCTTTCTTT.

The chain carries TRBV5-4 and TRBJ1-4; D is undetermined. The germline V gene has CDR1 SGHNT and CDR2 YYREEE (reference sequence). Trimming pared 7 bases from V and 4 bases from J, leaving 11 bases between. The CDR3 spans 13 residues. CDR3 DNA: TGTGCCAGCTCTACCCCGGGTAATGAAAAACTGTTTTTT. The encoded protein is CASSTPGNEKLFF.

The rearrangement links TRBV5-4 to TRBJ1-2; D may be TRBD1 (5 bases). Germline-derived CDR1 and CDR2 are SGHNT and YYREEE (reference sequence). The V and J ends lost 4 bases and 4 bases respectively, with 17 bases between them. The CDR3 runs 15 residues. CDR3 coding DNA: TGTGCCAGCAGCCGGGGGGGGTGGGGCCCCTATGGCTACACCTTC. Its translation: CASSRGGWGPYGYTF.

This clone was seen only once. The V call is TRBV5-4, the J call TRBJ1-1, with TRBD1 matching over 7 bases. Germline V gene sequence: CDR1 SGHNT, CDR2 YYREEE (reference sequence). The CDR3 has 13 amino acids. V lost 5 bases, J lost 4 bases, and 5 bases stayed unmatched. The CDR3 region is CASSQQGITEAFF. The CDR3 DNA reads as TGTGCCAGCAGTCAACAGGGGATCACTGAAGCTTTCTTT.

J is TRBJ1-4 and V is TRBV5-1; D is unresolved. The V end was cut by 4 bases, the J end by 12 bases, with 16 bases between. CDR3 length equals 13 residues. The germline gives CDR1 SGHRS, CDR2 YFSETQ. CDR3 nucleotide sequence: TGCGCCAGCAGCATCGGGCCGAGCGGGGAACTGTTTTTT. This sequence encodes CASSIGPSGELFF.

The chain combines TRBV10-3 with TRBJ2-1; 9 bases agree with TRBD2. Trimming cost V 9 bases and J 2 bases; bases outside gene matches: 2. CDR3 length equals 13 residues. Germline assignment: CDR1 ENHRY and CDR2 SYGVKD. CDR3 protein: CAIAGGPYNEQFF. In DNA form, the CDR3 reads TGTGCCATAGCGGGGGGACCCTACAATGAGCAGTTCTTC.

The CDR3 DNA follows: TGTGCCAGCAGCCGACAGGGGGGCTATCAGCCCCAGCATTTT. Amino acids: CASSRQGGYQPQHF. This chain uses TRBV7-8 with TRBJ1-5; the match to TRBD1 covers 9 bases. The V gene's germline CDR1 is SGHVS and CDR2 FQNEAQ. The J segment lost 5 bases and the V segment lost 5 bases, leaving 4 bases of the junction unmatched. This CDR3 contains 14 residues. Combining the CDR3 with reference TRBV7-8 and TRBJ1-5 gives the whole variable domain GAGVSQSPRYKVAKRGQDVALRCDPISGHVSLFWYQQALGQGPEFLTYFQNEAQLDKSGLPSDRFFAERPEGSVSTLKIQRTQQEDSAVYLCASSRQGGYQPQHFGDGTRLSIL.

The rearrangement uses TRBV4-1 and TRBJ2-7; 9 nucleotides agree with TRBD1. The CDR3 runs to 14 residues. The germline V gene encodes CDR1 MGHRA and CDR2 YSYEKL. Trimming cost V 4 bases and J 2 bases; bases outside gene matches: 3. CDR3 sequence: CASSPGQGTYEQYF. The DNA of the CDR3 is TGCGCCAGCAGCCCCGGACAGGGGACCTACGAGCAGTACTTC.

This rearrangement joins TRBV3-1 (or the pseudogene TRBV3-2) to TRBJ2-3; 8 bases are a match to TRBD1. This CDR3 comprises 17 residues. Trimming cost V 3 bases and J 1 base; bases outside gene matches: 9. Germline V gives CDR1 LGHDT, CDR2 YNNKEL (reference sequence). CDR3 DNA: TGTGCCAGCAGCCAGGACAGGGCCCCCGCTGGCACAGATACGCAGTATTTT. Translated: CASSQDRAPAGTDTQYF.

This clone was seen just once. The CDR3 is CASSEEGGGYNEQFF. The DNA for the CDR3 is TGTGCCAGCAGTGAAGAGGGAGGGGGGTACAATGAGCAGTTCTTC. The V gene is TRBV2, the J gene TRBJ2-1; perhaps TRBD2 as D (7 bases). CDR1 SNHLY and CDR2 FYNNEI come from the germline V gene. The ends were cut back, 1 base at V and 4 bases at J, with 11 bases in the middle. The CDR3 runs to 15 residues.

The rearrangement joins TRBV27 to TRBJ1-1; D is uncertain. V was trimmed by 3 bases and J by 11 bases, leaving 10 bases between them. This CDR3 has 11 residues. Germline CDR1 MNHEY, CDR2 SMNVEV (reference sequence). The CDR3 loop reads CASSFGRAAFF. CDR3 nucleotides: TGTGCCAGCAGTTTTGGGAGGGCGGCTTTCTTT.

This CDR3 is CASSLWTGANTEAFF. The CDR3 bases are TGTGCCAGCAGCCTCTGGACAGGGGCGAACACTGAAGCTTTCTTT. The chain employs TRBV7-2 and TRBJ1-1; 9 nucleotides match TRBD1. With V trimmed by 5 bases and J by 1 base, 5 bases remained unmatched. This CDR3 has 15 amino acids. CDR1 is SGHTA, CDR2 FQGNSA, per germline.